The clone carrying this T cell receptor (beta chain) was seen at least ten times. TCRdb analysed the 5' RACE reads with MiXCR anew, one entry per CDR3 protein. The table shows over 70,000 distinct CDR3 sequences, with over 7% occurring only once. The sample's time point: blood at routine non-recurrence follow-up after resection. The length of the CDR3 is 14 residues. V shed 4 bases, J shed 4 bases, and the junction held 8 bases outside the gene matches. Germline V gene lookup returns CDR1 SQVTM and CDR2 ANQGSEA. The data derive from a study of spatial heterogeneity in lung cancer. The TCR was taken from a female donor with early-stage non-small cell lung cancer. The chain has TRBV29-1 and TRBJ2-3, with 7 bases aligning to TRBD2. Source: PBMCs, taken at follow-up. CDR3 nucleotides: TGCAGCGTTGCGCAGGCGGGAGAGGCAGATACGCAGTATTTT. This sequence encodes CSVAQAGEADTQYF.